Each of the 25 T cell receptor beta chains below was sequenced from the same sample in a study of shared clonotypes between healthy human individuals. Here immunoSEQ multiplex PCR was the method, and the copy in TCRdb shows in-frame clones only, minus some. The table records 640,000 or so clones, approximately 75% of them present only once. The material sequenced was memory CD4+ T cells sorted from blood. Subset in this sample: CD45RA-negative fraction. The receptors shown here come from a woman aged 30 to 39 in good health.

The chain links TRBV14 to TRBJ2-7, with D tentatively TRBD2 (6 bases). Germline CDR1 reads SGHDN; CDR2 reads FVKESK. V was cut by 5 bases and J by 0 bases, with 11 bases left in between. The CDR3 loop spans 14 amino acids. CDR3 DNA: TGTGCCAGCAGCGCTTTAGCGGTCTCCTACGAGCAGTACTTC. Amino acids: CASSALAVSYEQYF. Drawing the rest from reference TRBV14 and TRBJ2-7, the complete variable domain is EAGVTQFPSHSVIEKGQTVTLRCDPISGHDNLYWYRRVMGKEIKFLLHFVKESKQDESGMPNNRFLAERTGGTYSTLKVQPAELEDSGVYFCASSALAVSYEQYFGPGTRLTVT.

The rearrangement joins TRBV19 to TRBJ1-2; the D gene is possibly TRBD1 (5 bases). Germline CDR1 and CDR2: LNHDA and SQIVND (reference sequence). This CDR3 region has 14 residues. With 3 bases removed from V and 0 bases from J, the gap between germline ends came to 8 bases. This CDR3 reads CASSIREANYGYTF. The CDR3 DNA reads as TGTGCCAGTAGTATCAGGGAAGCTAACTATGGCTACACCTTC.

This clone was seen a single time. The chain is built from TRBV6-5 and TRBJ1-1, with D hard to call. The V end lost 7 bases, the J end lost 0 bases, and 15 bases lay between the germline ends. CDR3 length: 15 residues. Germline-derived CDR1 and CDR2 are MNHEY and SVGAGI. DNA for the CDR3: TGTGCCAGCACTGGAGTCAGCCGGCTGAACACTGAAGCTTTCTTT. This translates into CASTGVSRLNTEAFF.

This clone was recorded a few times. Other DNA sequences in the sample encode the same CDR3. This sequence joins TRBV4-1 and TRBJ2-2; 7 positions match TRBD1. The CDR3 extends over 15 amino acids. V lost 1 base to trimming and J lost 3 bases; unmatched junction nucleotides: 2. From germline, CDR1 is MGHRA and CDR2 YSYEKL. The CDR3 is CASSQGDRDTGELFF. For the CDR3, the DNA is TGCGCCAGCAGCCAAGGGGACAGAGACACCGGGGAGCTGTTTTTT.

This chain connects TRBV28 to TRBJ1-1; possible D gene TRBD1, 6 bases. The V and J ends lost 4 bases and 2 bases respectively, with 11 bases between them. The CDR3 extends over 14 amino acids. The germline gives CDR1 MDHEN, CDR2 SYDVKM. The CDR3 spells CASSSPGANTEAFF. CDR3 DNA: TGTGCCAGCAGTTCCCCGGGGGCAAACACTGAAGCTTTCTTT.

Notes on this clone: A far larger clone is one nucleotide away, so this likely arose from a read error. Other DNA sequences in this sample translate to the same CDR3. V gene TRBV25-1 combines with J gene TRBJ2-1; 7 nucleotides line up with TRBD2. The CDR3 is made up of 18 amino acids. The V segment lost 4 bases and the J segment 4 bases; nucleotides outside the gene matches: 16. Looked up from germline, CDR1 is MGHDK and CDR2 is SYGVNS. The CDR3 is CASSAERLAGVKYNEQFF. The CDR3 bases are TGTGCCAGCAGTGCAGAGAGACTAGCAGGAGTAAAGTACAATGAGCAGTTCTTC.

V and J are TRBV30 and TRBJ2-3; 10 bases fit TRBD2. The CDR3 length is 19 residues. Looked up from germline, CDR1 is GTSNPN and CDR2 is SVGIG (reference sequence). Germline trimming cut 2 bases from V and 0 bases from J; bases unmatched to any gene: 14. CDR3 sequence reads: CAWSPSSSGRPLSTDTQYF. The CDR3 nucleotides read TGTGCCTGGAGTCCCTCCTCTAGCGGGAGACCGCTTAGCACAGATACGCAGTATTTT.

This clone was observed many times. The chain links TRBV5-1 to TRBJ2-1; no firm D call. The CDR3 has 15 residues. Per germline, CDR1 SGHRS and CDR2 YFSETQ. Trimming removed 0 bases from V and 2 bases from J, with 9 bases in between. CDR3 protein: CASSLDSATYNEQFF. CDR3 DNA: TGCGCCAGCAGCTTGGACAGTGCTACCTACAATGAGCAGTTCTTC.

This clone was counted a single time. The same CDR3 also results from other DNA sequences found in this sample. V and J are TRBV18 and TRBJ1-2; 9 bases are a match to TRBD1. V shed 0 bases, J shed 5 bases, and the junction held 1 base outside the gene matches. Germline V gene lookup returns CDR1 KGHSH and CDR2 LQKENI. The CDR3 has 14 residues. CDR3 protein: CASSPPGTGYGYTF. DNA for the CDR3: TGTGCCAGCTCACCACCTGGGACAGGGTATGGCTACACCTTC.

This rearrangement joins TRBV15 to TRBJ1-5; no clear D. The CDR3 has 13 amino acids. Trimming removed 0 bases from V and 5 bases from J, with 5 bases in between. Germline CDR1 is LNHNV and CDR2 is YYDKDF (reference sequence). In DNA, the CDR3 is TGTGCCACCAGCAGAGAGGGGTATCAGCCCCAGCATTTT. Its protein is CATSREGYQPQHF.

The CDR3 sequence: CASSYHLAVANEQFF. The CDR3 DNA follows: TGTGCCAGCAGTTACCACCTAGCAGTAGCCAATGAGCAGTTCTTC. The chain has TRBV6-5 and TRBJ2-1; possible D gene TRBD2, 5 bases. The germline CDR1 and CDR2 sequences are MNHEY and SVGAGI. V was shortened by 2 bases and J by 6 bases, with 14 bases between the two germline ends. The CDR3 runs 15 residues.

This sequence joins TRBV28 and TRBJ1-3, with D unresolved. Germline V gives CDR1 MDHEN, CDR2 SYDVKM. The CDR3 has 16 amino acids. Trimming pared 7 bases from V and 0 bases from J, leaving 16 bases between. DNA of the CDR3: TGTGCCAGCACCAGGAGAGGGCAGTACTCTGGAAACACCATATATTTT. Protein: CASTRRGQYSGNTIYF.

This clone was counted a few times. At the DNA level, this CDR3 is encoded by other sequences in the same sample as well. This chain links TRBV7-2 with TRBJ2-3; D gene ambiguous. The CDR3 contains 15 residues. The germline CDR1 and CDR2 sequences are SGHTA and FQGNSA. V was clipped by 1 base and J by 4 bases, with 12 bases between them. The CDR3 is CASSLVALVSDTQYF. As DNA, the CDR3 is TGTGCCAGCAGCTTAGTTGCCCTAGTGTCAGATACGCAGTATTTT.

The sample holds a few counts of this clone. The gene calls are TRBV14 and TRBJ2-6; D is unresolved. CDR3 length: 14 residues. The V end lost 5 bases, the J end lost 1 base, and 6 bases lay between the germline ends. Looked up from germline, CDR1 is SGHDN and CDR2 is FVKESK. For the CDR3, the DNA is TGTGCCAGCAGCTTCTCTTCTGGGGCCAACGTCCTGACTTTC. It translates to CASSFSSGANVLTF.

At least ten counts were recorded for this clone. The genes are TRBV5-4 and TRBJ1-1; D unclear. CDR3 size: 13 residues. Trimming took off 4 bases at V and 10 bases at J, with 17 bases between the two ends. Looked up from germline, CDR1 is SGHNT and CDR2 is YYREEE (reference sequence). The chain's CDR3 is CASSPGILRSAFF. The CDR3 DNA sequence: TGTGCCAGCAGCCCCGGGATCCTCAGATCAGCTTTCTTT. Supplemented by reference TRBV5-4 and TRBJ1-1, the full variable domain reads ETGVTQSPTHLIKTRGQQVTLRCSSQSGHNTVSWYQQALGQGPQFIFQYYREEENGRGNFPPRFSGLQFPNYSSELNVNALELDDSALYLCASSPGILRSAFFGQGTRLTVV.

The genes are TRBV6-5 and TRBJ2-3, with D unresolved. Germline-derived CDR1 and CDR2 are MNHEY and SVGAGI. The CDR3 contains 15 residues. V lost 0 bases to trimming and J lost 2 bases, with 9 bases between them. The CDR3 DNA sequence: TGTGCCAGCAGTTACTCGAACCCCATCACAGATACGCAGTATTTT. This encodes CASSYSNPITDTQYF.

This chain uses TRBV5-1 with TRBJ1-4; D gene uncertain. Per the germline V gene, CDR1 is SGHRS and CDR2 is YFSETQ. CDR3 size: 14 residues. Trimming removed 0 bases from V and 8 bases from J, with 11 bases in between. The CDR3 loop reads CASSLATGGEKLFF. The DNA for the CDR3 is TGCGCCAGCAGCTTGGCTACTGGAGGGGAAAAACTGTTTTTT.

The genes are TRBV12-5 and TRBJ1-1, with TRBD1 matching 10 bases. Unmatched junction bases numbered 4, after V lost 6 bases and J lost 3 bases. The germline V gene encodes CDR1 LGHNT and CDR2 FRNRAP. The CDR3 length is 14 residues. DNA of the CDR3: TGTGCTAGTGGCCGCGGACAGGGGGACACTGAAGCTTTCTTT. Protein: CASGRGQGDTEAFF.

The chain carries TRBV10-2 and TRBJ1-1; D may be TRBD1 (6 bases). The CDR3 contains 14 residues. V shed 4 bases and J shed 4 bases, with 13 bases lying between them. Germline V CDR1 and CDR2: WSHSY, SAAADI. In DNA form, the CDR3 reads TGCGCCAGCAGTGTAGGGGGAGGGAGCACTGAAGCTTTCTTT. Amino acids: CASSVGGGSTEAFF.

CDR3 in amino acids: CASSPAVGPTKETQYF. The CDR3 region has the DNA TGTGCCAGCTCACCGGCTGTGGGACCGACAAAAGAGACCCAGTACTTC. This chain connects TRBV18 to TRBJ2-5; D tentatively reads TRBD1 or TRBD2 (5 bases each). Per the germline V gene, CDR1 is KGHSH and CDR2 is LQKENI. V shed 3 bases and J shed 3 bases, with 17 bases lying between them. CDR3 length: 16 residues.

The J gene is TRBJ2-5, the V gene TRBV28, with 9 nucleotides matching TRBD2. Germline trimming cut 4 bases from V and 4 bases from J; bases unmatched to any gene: 7. This CDR3 has 15 residues. Germline loops: CDR1 MDHEN, CDR2 SYDVKM. CDR3 region: CASSSDGLAPETQYF. The CDR3 DNA reads TGTGCCAGCAGTTCGGACGGACTAGCGCCAGAGACCCAGTACTTC.

The CDR3 region has the DNA TGCGCCAAGGGGCGATGGGGTTCGCGAGAAAAACTGTTTTTT. This encodes CAKGRWGSREKLFF. The rearrangement uses TRBV23-1 and TRBJ1-4; perhaps TRBD1 as D (5 bases). TRBV23-1 is an open reading frame whose function is uncertain. The CDR3 runs to 14 residues. Trimming removed 10 bases from V and 8 bases from J, with 20 bases in between.

The chain combines TRBV5-6 with TRBJ2-7; D remains ambiguous. Germline-derived CDR1 and CDR2 are SGHDT and YYEEEE. This CDR3 spans 15 amino acids. The V end lost 4 bases, the J end lost 4 bases, and 18 bases lay between the germline ends. For the CDR3, the DNA is TGTGCCAGCAGCGTTATCGGGTTTGGAGTTTACGAGCAGTACTTC. Encoded protein: CASSVIGFGVYEQYF.

V usage is TRBV7-6 and J usage is TRBJ1-2, with 7 bases matching TRBD1. V was pared by 4 bases and J by 3 bases, with 5 bases of the junction left unmatched. The CDR3 covers 14 residues. Germline CDR1 and CDR2: SGHVS and FNYEAQ. CDR3 sequence reads: CASSSRTGDYGYTF. CDR3 in DNA: TGTGCCAGCAGCTCCAGGACAGGAGACTATGGCTACACCTTC.

J is TRBJ2-1 and V is TRBV7-2, with 14 bases lining up with TRBD2. CDR3 length: 19 amino acids. Losses at the gene ends were 1 base for V and 4 bases for J; bases not matched to a gene: 9. The V gene's germline CDR1 is SGHTA and CDR2 FQGNSA. DNA for the CDR3: TGTGCCAGCAGCTTAGTGAGGGGACTAGCGGGAGTTGCATACAATGAGCAGTTCTTC. Protein product: CASSLVRGLAGVAYNEQFF. Together with reference TRBV7-2 and TRBJ2-1, the CDR3 gives the full variable domain: GAGVSQSPSNKVTEKGKDVELRCDPISGHTALYWYRQSLGQGLEFLIYFQGNSAPDKSGLPSDRFSAERTGGSVSTLTIQRTQQEDSAVYLCASSLVRGLAGVAYNEQFFGPGTRLTVL.